This T cell receptor beta chain was sequenced during a study of OX40 agonist ivuxolimab in advanced cancers. About the investigation overall: The costimulatory receptor OX40 (CD134) was targeted by ivuxolimab, a fully human IgG2 agonistic monoclonal antibody. Partial responses occurred in three dose-escalation patients: two with cutaneous melanoma and one with hepatocellular carcinoma. Prior anti-PD-1, anti-PD-L1 or anti-CTLA-4 therapy was permitted, and approximately 42% of dose-escalation patients had received checkpoint inhibitors. The monotherapy dose-escalation portion (N of about 57 patients) of the phase I ivuxolimab trial is reported in the paper. In the dose-escalation cohort, more than 75% of patients were male, and the mean age was about 55 years, with a range of 23 to 79. Intravenous ivuxolimab was administered to patients every 2 weeks at six dose levels: 0.01, 0.1, 0.3, 1.5, 3 and 10 mg/kg. Peripheral TCRbeta sequencing aimed to test whether ivuxolimab altered TCR sequence diversity and caused clonal T-cell expansion. Among the roughly 52 dose-escalation patients, roughly 20 had hepatocellular carcinoma, approximately 15 melanoma, 9 renal cell carcinoma and 9 head and neck cancer. Points the paper makes about the study in general: Low levels of normalized T-cell clonal expansion were also shown by some nonresponding patients. At doses of 0.1 to 3.0 mg/kg, clonal expansion of both CD4+ and CD8+ T cells in blood was seen between baseline and week 6. On average, CD8+ T cells showed more expanded clones than CD4+ T cells after ivuxolimab. Antigen specificity was not determined for the clonally expanded peripheral T cells. In the 0.1-3.0 mg/kg groups, partial responders had among the lowest normalized peripheral clonal expansion, particularly in CD8+ T cells.

The trial excluded patients who had a history of autoimmune disease or were on systemic immunosuppression. Peripheral blood for TCR sequencing was collected from all dose cohorts at baseline, on cycle 4 day 1, and on cycle 7 day 1. The samples were taken from a phase I, first-in-human, multicenter, open-label dose-escalation trial of ivuxolimab. Adults with locally advanced or metastatic melanoma, renal cell, hepatocellular, or head and neck squamous cell carcinoma were enrolled in the trial. Before TCR sequencing, CD4+ T cells and CD8+ T cells were sorted from peripheral blood as separate populations. As regards this clone: It lacks a known antigen. Per-base quality was not reported, and no clone a single base away is much larger than it.

Its CDR3 holds 14 amino acids, cysteine through valine. Kept here is only the CDR3 DNA, which spans 42 bases and is read in frame from base 1. To sequence the TCRbeta CDR3 region, genomic DNA was isolated from the sorted cells. The immunoSEQ Assay was used to sequence the TCRbeta CDR3 regions. Entries here come from immuneACCESS through TCRdb and include only in-frame sequences with V and J called. Some clones fail to appear in such tables; in the studies checked, an unresolved V gene covers under half of the shortfall, and the cause of the remainder is unknown. The sample includes 80,000 to 100,000 clones, with about 85% observed a single time. Clones ranked in the top ten supply about 0.82% of the sample.

The V and J genes are TRBV12-2 and TRBJ2-7; TRBD2 reflects the table's D call only, with no check against the DNA. TRBV12-2 is a known pseudogene. The TCR comes from an adult with an advanced solid tumor such as melanoma, head and neck, liver or kidney cancer. Sample: CD4+ or CD8+ T cells sorted from blood, taken in a trial of the OX40 agonist ivuxolimab. The DNA is TGTGCAAGTTTTCCCTCTAGCGGTTCCTACGAGCAGTACGTC. This codes for CASFPSSGSYEQYV.